This T cell receptor beta chain was sequenced during a study of regulatory dendritic cells for organ transplantation. Study observations and caveats: Of resting T cell subsets, memory CD8+ had the most alloreactive clonotypes.

Libraries were prepared by immunoSEQ multiplex PCR; TCRdb keeps only in-frame clonotypes and omits some of them. Of 25,000 to 30,000 clones listed, around 84% were seen once; the top ten hold approximately 0.1%. Concerning this clone itself: Its antigen is as yet unknown.

The CDR3 spans 15 residues. V lost 7 bases to trimming and J lost 1 base; unmatched junction nucleotides: 6. The germline V gene encodes CDR1 LNHDA and CDR2 SQIVND (reference sequence). This receptor was identified in a human donor in good health. The chain recombines TRBV19 with TRBJ1-1, with 10 nucleotides matching TRBD1. The specimen sequenced was naive CD4+ T cells from blood. Regarding subset: CD45RA+ naive T cells. The CDR3: CASTLGTGANTEAFF. CDR3 in DNA: TGTGCCAGTACCCTTGGGACAGGGGCGAACACTGAAGCTTTCTTT.